This TCR beta chain was sequenced in a study of blood T cells in healthy people across ages. Together with a sample-barcoded 5' primer, a J-beta primer mix was included in a second PCR lasting about 7 to 11 cycles. Using its own MiXCR run on the 5' RACE reads, TCRdb lists one record per CDR3 protein. The sample holds about 1,400,000 distinct CDR3 sequences, roughly 45% seen once. Overall study results and limits: Researchers said unsorted PBMCs prevented a conclusive naive versus antigen-experienced comparison.

The germline gives CDR1 SGHTA, CDR2 FQGNSA. J gave up 14 bases and V 8 bases, and 10 bases lay outside the gene matches. The CDR3 is 12 amino acids. In the case of this clonotype: Its matching antigen is unknown.

The people who gave samples were healthy Caucasians from Russia, aged roughly 6 to 100. In each sample, at least 7 million PBMCs were isolated. Total RNA, at least 6 micrograms per sample, was extracted from PBMCs. This rearrangement joins TRBV7-2 to TRBJ2-3; 10 bases agree with TRBD2. Sequencing was done on a sample of blood. This sequence was found in a woman aged 18-35 years in good health. CDR3 residues: CASGDSGRALYF. The CDR3 DNA reads as TGTGCCAGCGGCGACAGCGGGAGGGCGTTGTATTTT.